This T cell receptor beta chain was sequenced for a study of T cell repertoires in cytomegalovirus infection. In the study overall: CMV infection plus the matching HLA type was flagged by public TCR beta signatures. Study-wide results and limits: It was HLA-C-restricted CMV-specific TCR beta clonotypes that dominated the response ex vivo. Identification of carriers of CMV plus the relevant HLA was performed using cumulative public TCR beta family frequency.

Trimming removed 5 bases from V and 1 base from J, with 14 bases in between. Germline CDR1 SGHTA, CDR2 FQGNSA. The CDR3 has 15 amino acids. TCRdb analysed the reads with MiXCR anew, one entry per CDR3 protein. Among hundreds of thousands of distinct CDR3 sequences listed, more than 8% were seen once. As for this clonotype: The target antigen is unknown.

The receptor comes from a human donor in good health (CMV status not recorded). Some clones in this sample may be carry-over from other donors' samples. What was sequenced was PBMCs. The genes are TRBV7-2 and TRBJ2-5; D is uncertain. Here the CDR3 reads CASSPYRTTQETQYF. CDR3 nucleotides: TGTGCCAGCAGCCCGTACAGAACCACCCAAGAGACCCAGTACTTC.